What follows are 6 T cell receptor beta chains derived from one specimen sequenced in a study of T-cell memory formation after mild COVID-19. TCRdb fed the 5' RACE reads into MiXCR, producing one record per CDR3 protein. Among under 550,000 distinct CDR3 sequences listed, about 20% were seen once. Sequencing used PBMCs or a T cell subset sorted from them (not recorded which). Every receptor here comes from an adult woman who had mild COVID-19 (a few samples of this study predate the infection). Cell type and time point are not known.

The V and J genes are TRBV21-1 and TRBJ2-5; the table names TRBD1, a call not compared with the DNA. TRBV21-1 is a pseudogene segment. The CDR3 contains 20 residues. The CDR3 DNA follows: TGTGCCAGCAGCAAAGTTGGGACAGGGGGCCTTTATAAGTACCAAGAGACCCAGTACTTC. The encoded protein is CASSKVGTGGLYKYQETQYF.

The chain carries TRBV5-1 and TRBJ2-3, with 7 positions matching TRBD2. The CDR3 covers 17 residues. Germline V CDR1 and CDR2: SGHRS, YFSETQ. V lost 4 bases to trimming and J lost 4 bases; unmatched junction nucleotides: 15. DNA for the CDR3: TGCGCCAGCAGCCGCTTTCCCAGGACTAGTGGCGCAGATACGCAGTATTTT. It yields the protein CASSRFPRTSGADTQYF. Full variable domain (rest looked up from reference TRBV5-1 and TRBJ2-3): KAGVTQTPRYLIKTRGQQVTLSCSPISGHRSVSWYQQTPGQGLQFLFEYFSETQRNKGNFPGRFSGRQFSNSRSEMNVSTLELGDSALYLCASSRFPRTSGADTQYFGPGTRLTVL.

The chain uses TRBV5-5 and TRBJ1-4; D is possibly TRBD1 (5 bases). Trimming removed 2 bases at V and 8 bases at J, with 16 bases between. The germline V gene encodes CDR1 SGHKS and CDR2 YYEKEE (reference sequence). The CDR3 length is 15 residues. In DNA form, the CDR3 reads TGTGCCAGCAGCTTTGGGGCAGGTTATAGCGAAAAACTGTTTTTT. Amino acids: CASSFGAGYSEKLFF.

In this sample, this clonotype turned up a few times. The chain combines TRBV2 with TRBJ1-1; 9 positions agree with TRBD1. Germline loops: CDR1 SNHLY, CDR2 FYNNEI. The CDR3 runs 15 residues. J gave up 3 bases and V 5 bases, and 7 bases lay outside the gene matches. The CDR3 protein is CASSRLTGGHTEAFF. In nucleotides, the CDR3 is TGTGCCAGCAGTAGATTGACAGGGGGTCACACTGAAGCTTTCTTT.

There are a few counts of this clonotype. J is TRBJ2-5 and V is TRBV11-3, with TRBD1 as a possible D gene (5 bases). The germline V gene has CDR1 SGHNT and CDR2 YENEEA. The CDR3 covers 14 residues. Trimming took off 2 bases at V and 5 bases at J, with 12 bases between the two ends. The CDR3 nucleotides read TGTGCCAGCAGCTTAATTAGGGGTGGGGAGACCCAGTACTTC. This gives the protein CASSLIRGGETQYF.

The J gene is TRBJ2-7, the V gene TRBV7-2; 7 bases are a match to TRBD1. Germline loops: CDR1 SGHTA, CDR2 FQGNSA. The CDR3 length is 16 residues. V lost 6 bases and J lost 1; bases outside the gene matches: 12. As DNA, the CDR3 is TGTGCCAGCAGACCTACTACCGGGACAGCTTCCTACGAGCAGTACTTC. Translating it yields CASRPTTGTASYEQYF.